Listed below are T cell receptor beta chains from one sample, sequenced in a study of breast tumors, draining lymph nodes, adjacent tissues. Each CDR3 protein gets one entry after TCRdb re-called the multiplex PCR reads with MiXCR. The profile shows some 47,000 distinct CDR3 sequences, around 45% of them singletons. The sample was breast tumor tissue. The receptors stem from a female donor with breast cancer. Some clones in this sample may be carry-over from other donors' samples. The CDR3 runs from the conserved cysteine through the conserved F or W. A D gene is named only where the DNA matches it firmly. Expanded clones are given a class, and other clones once, few, many or no size at all.

D	size	V	J	CDR3	DNA
TRBD2	NA	TRBV7-2	TRBJ2-7	CASSKSGLAGGTGYHEQYF	TGTGCCAGCAGCAAATCGGGACTAGCGGGAGGGACAGGGTATCACGAGCAGTACTTC
TRBD1	many	TRBV2	TRBJ2-1	CASRRQGNEQFF	TGTGCCAGCAGGAGACAGGGAAATGAGCAGTTCTTC
NA	many	TRBV6-5	TRBJ2-1	CASGRQPSYNEQFF	TGTGCCAGCGGGAGACAGCCCTCCTACAATGAGCAGTTCTTC
TRBD2	many	TRBV7-9	TRBJ2-1	CASSDTTSGRNEQFF	TGTGCCAGCAGCGATACTACTAGCGGGAGAAATGAGCAGTTCTTC
NA	NA	TRBV11-2	TRBJ2-3	CASSSRRGPADTQYF	TGTGCCAGCAGCTCTAGGCGGGGTCCCGCAGATACGCAGTATTTT
NA	NA	TRBV19	TRBJ2-7	CASSIGQSFHEQYF	TGTGCCAGTAGTATTGGGCAGTCCTTCCACGAGCAGTACTTC
TRBD2	NA	TRBV16	TRBJ2-3	CASSAQPSGNSDTQYF	TGTGCCAGCAGCGCCCAACCTAGCGGGAATTCAGATACGCAGTATTTT
TRBD2	NA	TRBV19	TRBJ2-3	CASRIGRERYTDTQYF	TGTGCCAGTAGGATTGGGCGGGAGCGCTACACAGATACACAGTATTTT
NA	NA	TRBV20-1	TRBJ2-7	CSAREAARGYEQYF	TGCAGTGCTAGAGAGGCAGCGCGGGGCTACGAGCAGTACTTC
NA	NA	TRBV20-1	TRBJ2-1	CSASQRSSHNEQFF	TGCAGTGCTTCCCAGCGTAGCTCCCACAACGAGCAGTTCTTC
NA	NA	TRBV20-1	TRBJ2-5	CSASSGHRQETQYF	TGCAGTGCTAGTTCGGGGCACCGACAAGAGACCCAGTACTTC
TRBD1	many	TRBV20-1	TRBJ2-7	CSASQTGGRYEQYF	TGCAGTGCTAGCCAGACAGGGGGTCGTTACGAGCAGTACTTC
NA	NA	TRBV10-3	TRBJ2-1	CAIRGGGLGYNEQFF	TGTGCGATCAGGGGGGGGGGGCTAGGTTACAATGAGCAGTTCTTC
TRBD2	many	TRBV5-4	TRBJ2-3	CASNSQRGSTDTQYF	TGTGCCAGCAATTCGCAGCGGGGAAGCACAGATACGCAGTATTTT
NA	many	TRBV3-2	TRBJ2-1	CASSGCEGFKVNEQFF	TGTGCCAGCAGCGGCTGCGAGGGGTTTAAGGTCAATGAGCAGTTCTTC
TRBD1	many	TRBV11-2	TRBJ2-7	CASSSSGTVREQYF	TGTGCCAGCAGCTCGTCCGGGACAGTGCGCGAGCAGTACTTC
NA	NA	TRBV6-5	TRBJ1-5	CASSPGHNQPQHF	TGTGCCAGCAGTCCCGGTCATAATCAGCCCCAGCATTTT
NA	NA	TRBV7-9	TRBJ2-7	CASSLTLTYEHHF	TGTGCCAGCAGTTTAACACTCACCTACGAGCACCACTTC
NA	many	TRBV6-5	TRBJ2-3	CASSPPGTQYF	TGTGCCAGCAGTCCCCCTGGTACGCAGTATTTT
TRBD2	NA	TRBV5-5	TRBJ2-3	CASSLDGLAGSTGTDTQYF	TGTGCCAGCAGCTTGGACGGACTAGCGGGTTCCACTGGGACAGATACGCAGTATTTT
NA	many	TRBV18	TRBJ1-5	CASSPQGTGRSNQPQHF	TGTGCCAGCTCACCGCAGGGGACTGGGCGAAGCAATCAGCCCCAGCATTTT
TRBD2	many	TRBV12-3/TRBV12-4	TRBJ2-1	CASSFRLAGVSEQFF	TGTGCCAGCAGTTTTCGGCTAGCGGGAGTCAGCGAGCAGTTCTTC
TRBD2	NA	TRBV11-3	TRBJ2-3	CASSFDYSGRGPDTQYF	TGTGCCAGCAGCTTCGACTATAGCGGGAGGGGCCCAGATACGCAGTATTTT